The present entry profiles one T cell receptor beta chain with its context. Its specificity is not known. Molecules of cDNA were individually given unique molecular identifiers that were attached to them. TCRdb ran MiXCR on the 5' RACE reads and lists one entry per CDR3 protein. The data contain 65,000 to 80,000 distinct CDR3 sequences, 11% of them singletons. CDR1 is SQVTM and CDR2 is ANQGSEA in the germline V gene. The junction had 2 bases not matched to a gene; V was cut back by 6 bases and J by 10 bases. The CDR3 is 11 amino acids. The sample originates from a study of early T cells in non-severe SARS-CoV-2 infection. Study observations and caveats: VDJdb matching favored anti-spike CD8 responses, missing private and CD4 specificities.

This TCR was recovered from an adult who was a healthcare worker with PCR-confirmed SARS-CoV-2 infection or an uninfected control (not recorded which). This chain links TRBV29-1 with TRBJ2-1, with 11 bases matching TRBD2. Sequences were obtained from whole blood. CDR3 nucleotide sequence: TGCAGCGTGAGGACTAGCGGGGAGCAGTTCTTC. Its translation is CSVRTSGEQFF.